This entry concerns a single T cell receptor (beta chain). Authors' processing steps: Amplification from reference gene primers served as the basis for estimated nucleated cell counts. Assay: immunoSEQ multiplex PCR; the TCRdb copy retains only in-frame clones and omits some. V and J calls and clone size are given by that table; D and trimming were obtained from the DNA. The top ten clones hold roughly 14% of a sample with roughly 55,000 clones, 80% to 95% of them seen once. The data derive from a study of blood T cell repertoires in COVID-19. Study details: COVID-19 samples from acute and convalescent phases originated in the United States, Italy and Spain. Sources were T cells, B-cell-depleted T cells, or PBMCs; the material itself was cDNA or gDNA.

V dropped 3 bases and J dropped 6 bases, with 24 bases sitting between them. The CDR3 is 17 residues long. Germline V gives CDR1 LGHDT, CDR2 YNNKEL (reference sequence). This chain joins TRBV3-1 (or the pseudogene TRBV3-2) and TRBJ2-7; weak D call: TRBD2 (6 bases). The TCR was taken from a human donor with active COVID-19. The donor label of this sample is uncertain. The sample was peripheral blood. The CDR3 DNA sequence: TGTGCCAGCAGCCACGTTTTACCGAGGGCGGGGCCGGGCGAGCAGTACTTC. Protein: CASSHVLPRAGPGEQYF.